Presented here are 19 T cell receptor beta chains from one specimen sequenced in a study of shared clonotypes between healthy human individuals. Method: immunoSEQ multiplex PCR; TCRdb's copy keeps in-frame clones and lacks some. The sample shows around 2,000,000 clones, approximately 94% of them seen only once. Selected positively for CCR7 and CD45RO-negative, naive CD8 cells excluded terminally differentiated effector memory CD45RA+ cells. The sample comprised naive CD8+ T cells sorted from blood. These receptors all come from a man between 18 and 35 years old in good health.

The chain recombines TRBV4-1 with TRBJ1-1, with D hard to call. This CDR3 is 13 amino acids long. Germline values: CDR1 MGHRA, CDR2 YSYEKL. Deletions cut 1 base from V and 11 bases from J, with 14 bases between. The CDR3 sequence is CASSQGQRWEAFF. DNA of the CDR3: TGCGCCAGCAGCCAAGGGCAGCGGTGGGAGGCTTTCTTT.

With respect to this clone: This sample also contains other DNA sequences that code for the same CDR3. The CDR3 nucleotides read TGTGCCAGCAGCCCGGGGGGAAACACCATATATTTT. Protein sequence: CASSPGGNTIYF. The V gene is TRBV27, the J gene TRBJ1-3; D ambiguous. Per germline, CDR1 MNHEY and CDR2 SMNVEV (reference sequence). This CDR3 is built from 12 residues. V gave up 6 bases and J gave up 4 bases, with 7 bases separating them.

The V and J genes are TRBV7-8 and TRBJ2-5, with D maybe TRBD1 (6 bases). V was trimmed by 3 bases and J by 2 bases, leaving 10 bases between them. This CDR3 comprises 14 residues. Germline CDR1 reads SGHVS; CDR2 reads FQNEAQ. The CDR3 DNA is TGTGCCAGCAGCTTTCTAGGACAGCAAGAGACCCAGTACTTC. It specifies CASSFLGQQETQYF. The entire variable domain, with the rest obtained from reference TRBV7-8 and TRBJ2-5, is as follows: GAGVSQSPRYKVAKRGQDVALRCDPISGHVSLFWYQQALGQGPEFLTYFQNEAQLDKSGLPSDRFFAERPEGSVSTLKIQRTQQEDSAVYLCASSFLGQQETQYFGPGTRLLVL.

The chain joins TRBV25-1 to TRBJ2-1, with D possibly TRBD2 on 6 matching bases. Trimming pared 7 bases from V and 10 bases from J, leaving 8 bases between. CDR1 and CDR2 from the germline V gene are MGHDK and SYGVNS. The CDR3 extends over 10 amino acids. The CDR3, as DNA: TGTGCCAGCATGGCGGGAGAGCAGTTCTTC. It specifies CASMAGEQFF.

This clone has only a few counts. This chain links TRBV5-1 with TRBJ2-7; 7 positions agree with TRBD1. Germline CDR1 is SGHRS and CDR2 is YFSETQ. The CDR3 totals 15 residues. Trimming at V came to 0 bases and at J to 3 bases, leaving 6 bases not matched to a gene. CDR3 sequence: CASSLGQGAYYEQYF. As DNA, the CDR3 is TGCGCCAGCAGCTTGGGACAGGGAGCCTACTACGAGCAGTACTTC.

The V gene is TRBV27, the J gene TRBJ2-7; tentatively, D is TRBD2 (6 bases). Germline-derived CDR1 and CDR2 are MNHEY and SMNVEV (reference sequence). CDR3 length equals 13 residues. With 2 bases removed from V and 6 bases from J, the gap between germline ends came to 11 bases. CDR3 nucleotide sequence: TGTGCCAGCAGTTTAACCTTCGGGGGCGAGCAGTACTTC. Protein sequence: CASSLTFGGEQYF.

The chain recombines TRBV28 with TRBJ2-7, with 8 bases identical to TRBD2. The CDR3 sequence is 14 residues long. Losses at the gene ends were 10 bases for V and 2 bases for J; bases not matched to a gene: 10. Germline loops: CDR1 MDHEN, CDR2 SYDVKM. The CDR3 loop reads CATFSGNGAYEQYF. The DNA of the CDR3 is TGTGCCACCTTTAGCGGGAACGGAGCCTACGAGCAGTACTTC.

The CDR3 DNA sequence: TGTGCCAGCAGCAGCGGGACTACCTCCTACGAGCAGTACTTC. Protein: CASSSGTTSYEQYF. V gene TRBV5-6 combines with J gene TRBJ2-7; 7 positions match TRBD2. Germline-derived CDR1 and CDR2 are SGHDT and YYEEEE. Germline trimming cut 4 bases from V and 0 bases from J; bases unmatched to any gene: 4. The CDR3 sequence is 14 residues long.

The chain uses TRBV30 and TRBJ2-7; D is possibly TRBD1 or TRBD2 (5 bases each). Germline V gene data show CDR1 as GTSNPN and CDR2 as SVGIG (reference sequence). The germline V and J ends were trimmed by 1 base and 0 bases, with 10 bases remaining between them. CDR3 size: 14 residues. Written as DNA, the CDR3 is TGTGCCTGGAGTGCCCCAGGGACCTCCTACGAGCAGTACTTC. Its protein is CAWSAPGTSYEQYF.

The V call is TRBV5-1, the J call TRBJ2-1; TRBD1 aligns across 8 bases. V trimming: 0 bases; J trimming: 6 bases; junction bases outside the gene matches: 2. The germline gives CDR1 SGHRS, CDR2 YFSETQ. The CDR3 loop spans 14 amino acids. The CDR3 nucleotides are TGCGCCAGCAGCTTGGGGACAGGGATCAATGAGCAGTTCTTC. This gives the protein CASSLGTGINEQFF.

This clone came up many times. This chain connects TRBV29-1 to TRBJ2-5, with a tentative D call TRBD2 (6 bases). The CDR3 runs 13 residues. Germline CDR1 SQVTM, CDR2 ANQGSEA. Between the trimmed V and J ends, which lost 5 bases and 7 bases, there was a span of 17 bases. CDR3 sequence: CSVPGPAEGTQYF. In DNA form, the CDR3 reads TGCAGCGTTCCGGGACCCGCGGAGGGGACCCAGTACTTC.

The rearrangement uses TRBV5-4 and TRBJ2-2; 10 bases fit TRBD2. CDR1 and CDR2 from the germline V gene are SGHNT and YYREEE (reference sequence). Losses at the gene ends were 5 bases for V and 4 bases for J; bases not matched to a gene: 8. CDR3 length: 16 amino acids. The DNA of the CDR3 is TGTGCCAGCAGTCCCGGGACTAGCGACCTCACCGGGGAGCTGTTTTTT. Protein product: CASSPGTSDLTGELFF.

Notes on this clone: Other DNA sequences of this sample code for an identical CDR3. The V gene is TRBV10-3, the J gene TRBJ2-5; the match to TRBD2 covers 8 bases. Trimming cost V 6 bases and J 2 bases; bases outside gene matches: 2. The CDR3 has 13 amino acids. CDR1 ENHRY and CDR2 SYGVKD come from the germline V gene. CDR3 sequence: CAIRPGGQETQYF. CDR3 bases: TGTGCCATCAGGCCGGGGGGGCAAGAGACCCAGTACTTC.

The rearrangement uses TRBV7-2 and TRBJ1-4; D is unresolved. Germline loops: CDR1 SGHTA, CDR2 FQGNSA. V lost 5 bases, J lost 4 bases, and 14 bases lay in between. This CDR3 spans 15 amino acids. This chain's CDR3 is CASSQGWASNEKLFF. The CDR3 DNA is TGTGCCAGCAGCCAAGGGTGGGCGAGTAATGAAAAACTGTTTTTT.

The V gene is TRBV30, the J gene TRBJ2-1; a possible D gene is TRBD1 (5 bases). The CDR3 contains 14 residues. Germline CDR1 is GTSNPN and CDR2 is SVGIG (reference sequence). Trimming cost V 5 bases and J 4 bases, with 15 bases left between them. The CDR3 reads CAWGATWGYNEQFF. The CDR3 coding sequence is TGTGCCTGGGGGGCTACATGGGGTTACAATGAGCAGTTCTTC.

This sequence joins TRBV14 and TRBJ2-5, with D perhaps matching TRBD1 (5 bases). CDR1 and CDR2 from the germline V gene are SGHDN and FVKESK. The CDR3 has 16 residues. V lost 0 bases and J 0 bases, leaving 11 bases between the germline ends. The CDR3 DNA reads TGTGCCAGCAGCCAAGAAATCTTCAGGGACCAAGAGACCCAGTACTTC. Encoded protein: CASSQEIFRDQETQYF.

The chain has TRBV7-6 and TRBJ2-5; tentatively, D is TRBD1 (5 bases). The CDR3 extends over 14 amino acids. Germline V gives CDR1 SGHVS, CDR2 FNYEAQ. Trimming pared 1 base from V and 3 bases from J, leaving 9 bases between. The CDR3 sequence is CASSLGAGKETQYF. In DNA form, the CDR3 reads TGTGCCAGCAGCTTAGGTGCAGGGAAAGAGACCCAGTACTTC.

The gene calls are TRBV9 and TRBJ2-7, with a tentative D call TRBD1 (5 bases). Germline V lookup: CDR1 SGDLS, CDR2 YYNGEE. This CDR3 contains 12 residues. The V end was cut by 3 bases, the J end by 6 bases, with 10 bases between. The CDR3 region is CASSADSREQYF. CDR3 DNA sequence: TGTGCCAGCAGCGCAGACAGTCGCGAGCAGTACTTC.

The chain carries TRBV28 and TRBJ1-1; tentatively, D is TRBD1 (5 bases). Germline assignment: CDR1 MDHEN and CDR2 SYDVKM. The germline V and J ends were trimmed by 7 bases and 3 bases, with 12 bases remaining between them. The CDR3 runs 13 residues. The CDR3 bases are TGTGCCAGCATTGCAGGGTTGGACACTGAAGCTTTCTTT. It encodes CASIAGLDTEAFF. The whole variable domain, remainder taken from reference TRBV28 and TRBJ1-1, is DVKVTQSSRYLVKRTGEKVFLECVQDMDHENMFWYRQDPGLGLRLIYFSYDVKMKEKGDIPEGYSVSREKKERFSLILESASTNQTSMYLCASIAGLDTEAFFGQGTRLTVV.